The sample holds many counts of the clone carrying this T cell receptor beta chain. The V gene lost 2 bases and the J gene lost 2 bases, with 10 bases spanning the gap. Germline-derived CDR1 and CDR2 are DFQATT and SNEGSKA (reference sequence). This CDR3 is built from 13 residues. The data stem from a study of T-cell reconstitution after alpha-beta-depleted transplantation in children. It was with unique molecular identifiers that the TCRbeta library was prepared. TCRdb re-called the PCR reads with MiXCR, one entry per CDR3 protein. Among hundreds of thousands of distinct CDR3 sequences, approximately 17% were seen once, and the ten largest hold approximately 1%.

This clonotype was sampled from a human donor who donated a stem cell graft to a child with acute myeloid leukemia. Source: PBMCs from the stem cell graft donor, taken from the stem cell graft. This chain links TRBV20-1 with TRBJ2-7, with D uncertain. CDR3 amino acids: CSARITGTYEQYF. The CDR3 bases are TGCAGTGCTAGAATAACTGGGACCTACGAGCAGTACTTC.